A selection of T cell receptor beta chains follows, all from one sample in a study of T cell responses to AZD1222 COVID-19 vaccine. Profiling relied on immunoSEQ multiplex PCR, and the TCRdb table lists in-frame clones only, not all of them. The table has around 63,000 clones, approximately 85% seen once; the top ten hold roughly 18%. The material was peripheral blood, obtained on day 0 of AZD1222 vaccination. The source of these receptors is an adult in good health. Both conserved end residues are part of each CDR3. Each record gives: J gene, V gene, CDR3 length, D gene, CDR3 protein, CDR3 DNA. The D gene is left open where the match is weak.

J gene: TRBJ1-4
V gene: TRBV9
CDR3 length: 15
D gene: TRBD1
CDR3 protein: CASSAPGQGGEKLFF
CDR3 DNA: TGTGCCAGCAGCGCTCCGGGACAGGGGGGTGAAAAACTGTTTTTT

J gene: TRBJ1-5
V gene: TRBV20-1
CDR3 length: 14
D gene: TRBD1
CDR3 protein: CSASSQGGTQPQHF
CDR3 DNA: TGCAGTGCTAGTAGTCAGGGGGGGACCCAGCCCCAGCATTTT

J gene: TRBJ2-2
V gene: TRBV11-3
CDR3 length: 13
D gene: .
CDR3 protein: CASSVGPSRKLFF
CDR3 DNA: TGTGCCAGCAGCGTGGGACCCTCGCGCAAGCTGTTTTTT

J gene: TRBJ2-2
V gene: TRBV3-1/TRBV3-2
CDR3 length: 15
D gene: TRBD1
CDR3 protein: CASSQETGGFGELFF
CDR3 DNA: TGTGCCAGCAGCCAAGAGACAGGGGGATTCGGGGAGCTGTTTTTT

J gene: TRBJ1-2
V gene: TRBV27
CDR3 length: 13
D gene: .
CDR3 protein: CVIGPSKNYGYTF
CDR3 DNA: TGTGTCATTGGTCCGTCGAAGAACTATGGCTACACCTTC

J gene: TRBJ1-5
V gene: TRBV29-1
CDR3 length: 13
D gene: .
CDR3 protein: CSVEGFGNQPQHF
CDR3 DNA: TGCAGCGTTGAAGGGTTCGGCAATCAGCCCCAGCATTTT

J gene: TRBJ1-2
V gene: TRBV6-6
CDR3 length: 15
D gene: .
CDR3 protein: CASSGRTGFNYGYTF
CDR3 DNA: TGTGCCAGCAGTGGAAGAACAGGGTTTAACTATGGCTACACCTTC

J gene: TRBJ2-1
V gene: TRBV7-3
CDR3 length: 16
D gene: TRBD2
CDR3 protein: CASSSRSGGSYNEQFF
CDR3 DNA: TGTGCCAGCAGCTCCAGAAGCGGGGGGTCCTACAATGAGCAGTTCTTC

J gene: TRBJ1-1
V gene: TRBV6-5
CDR3 length: 14
D gene: .
CDR3 protein: CASVGGGLNTEAFF
CDR3 DNA: TGTGCCAGCGTAGGAGGGGGACTTAACACTGAAGCTTTCTTT

J gene: TRBJ1-2
V gene: TRBV7-9
CDR3 length: 16
D gene: TRBD1
CDR3 protein: CASSLAVSGGADGYTF
CDR3 DNA: TGTGCCAGCAGCTTAGCGGTCTCAGGGGGCGCGGATGGCTACACCTTC

J gene: TRBJ2-1
V gene: TRBV7-8
CDR3 length: 14
D gene: .
CDR3 protein: CASSLVFGGHEQFF
CDR3 DNA: TGTGCCAGCAGCCTAGTATTTGGCGGCCATGAGCAGTTCTTC

J gene: TRBJ1-6
V gene: TRBV12-3/TRBV12-4
CDR3 length: 13
D gene: TRBD1
CDR3 protein: CASSGQGLIPLHF
CDR3 DNA: TGTGCCAGCAGTGGACAGGGTCTAATCCCCCTCCACTTT

J gene: TRBJ2-2
V gene: TRBV5-1
CDR3 length: 15
D gene: .
CDR3 protein: CASSLDSGNTGELFF
CDR3 DNA: TGCGCCAGCAGCTTGGACAGCGGGAACACCGGGGAGCTGTTTTTT

J gene: TRBJ1-1
V gene: TRBV6-6
CDR3 length: 13
D gene: .
CDR3 protein: CASSYLTGGEAFF
CDR3 DNA: TGTGCCAGCAGTTACTTGACGGGCGGTGAAGCTTTCTTT

J gene: TRBJ1-1
V gene: TRBV10-2
CDR3 length: 13
D gene: .
CDR3 protein: CASMRQPNTEAFF
CDR3 DNA: TGCGCCAGCATGAGACAACCGAACACTGAAGCTTTCTTT